The sequence of this TCR beta chain was determined in a study of identical twins. This clonotype was found many times. Its antigen remains unidentified. MiXCR, applied by TCRdb to the 5' RACE reads, yields one record per CDR3 protein. The repertoire has hundreds of thousands of distinct CDR3 sequences, around 5.7% of them found once; the top ten carry about 1.8%. V was clipped by 3 bases and J by 1 base, with 16 bases between them. This CDR3 region has 16 residues. Germline V gene lookup returns CDR1 SGDLS and CDR2 YYNGEE. General study findings and limits: Zero-insertion analyses might be partly confounded by invariant T cells like MAIT and iNKT.

J is TRBJ1-1 and V is TRBV9; the D gene is possibly TRBD1 (6 bases). This TCR was recovered from a man younger than 30 in good health. The sequencing input was naive T cells sorted from blood. In DNA, the CDR3 is TGTGCCAGCAGCGCGACGGGACACCCAGGGAACACTGAAGCTTTCTTT. Amino acids: CASSATGHPGNTEAFF.